The present TCR beta chain was sequenced within a study of T cell repertoires in cytomegalovirus infection. Study overall: Indicated by public TCR beta signatures were CMV infection and matching HLA type.

General study results and limits: Accumulated public TCR beta family frequency recognized individuals carrying CMV together with the relevant HLA. Dominating the ex vivo response were TCR beta clonotypes that were CMV-specific and HLA-C-restricted.

This clonotype has more than one count but fewer than ten. The antigen remains unidentified. From the reads, TCRdb called clonotypes with MiXCR, one entry per CDR3 protein. This table holds about 180,000 distinct CDR3 sequences, about a sixth found once. What was sequenced was CD8+ T cells from PBMCs. This sequence was found in a human donor in good health (CMV status not recorded). Some clones in this sample may be carry-over from other donors' samples.

CDR3 loop: CASSYSIQALNPYEQYF. The CDR3, as DNA: TGTGCCAGCAGCTATAGCATACAGGCCCTAAATCCCTACGAGCAGTACTTC. This chain links TRBV7-8 with TRBJ2-7, with a tentative D call TRBD1 (5 bases). CDR1 is SGHVS and CDR2 is FQNEAQ in the germline V gene. The V gene lost 4 bases and the J gene lost 2 bases, with 21 bases spanning the gap. The CDR3 is made up of 17 amino acids. The whole variable domain, remainder taken from reference TRBV7-8 and TRBJ2-7, is GAGVSQSPRYKVAKRGQDVALRCDPISGHVSLFWYQQALGQGPEFLTYFQNEAQLDKSGLPSDRFFAERPEGSVSTLKIQRTQQEDSAVYLCASSYSIQALNPYEQYFGPGTRLTVT.